These 27 T cell receptor beta chains were sequenced from one sample in a study of T-cell reconstitution after alpha-beta-depleted transplantation in children. Unique molecular identifiers tagged the TCRbeta library. TCRdb passed the PCR reads through MiXCR, listing each CDR3 protein once. The sample records about 830,000 distinct CDR3 sequences, roughly 15% being singletons. Sequencing was performed on PBMCs, mostly from graft donor cells, taken 360 days after TCRalphabeta/CD19-depleted stem cell transplant. The receptor set was obtained from a male patient younger than 18 who had a stem cell transplant for acute lymphoblastic leukemia, so the T cells may come from the graft donor.

V is TRBV7-6 and J is TRBJ2-3; D remains ambiguous. Germline lookup yields CDR1 SGHVS and CDR2 FNYEAQ. This CDR3 has 14 residues. Trimming cost V 6 bases and J 0 bases, with 10 bases left between them. CDR3 in amino acids: CASRYRPSTDTQYF. The DNA for the CDR3 is TGTGCCAGCAGATACCGTCCTAGCACAGATACGCAGTATTTT.

This clonotype was seen repeatedly, ten times or more. The chain joins TRBV5-1 to TRBJ2-7; TRBD1 might be the D (6 bases). The V end lost 5 bases, the J end lost 0 bases, and 12 bases lay between the germline ends. Germline loops: CDR1 SGHRS, CDR2 YFSETQ. The CDR3 loop spans 14 amino acids. In DNA, the CDR3 is TGCGCCAGCAGTGTCTGGGACAACTCCTACGAGCAGTACTTC. It codes for CASSVWDNSYEQYF.

The chain is built from TRBV6-1 and TRBJ2-1; 13 bases are shared with TRBD2. The CDR3 contains 17 residues. The junction had 14 bases not matched to a gene; V was cut back by 5 bases and J by 10 bases. CDR1 and CDR2 (germline): MNHNS, SASEGT. The DNA for the CDR3 is TGTGCCAGCAGTCCGACCCTACTAGCGGGAGGGCCTTTCGAGCAGTTCTTC. Translating gives CASSPTLLAGGPFEQFF.

This clonotype has only a few counts. The V call is TRBV18, the J call TRBJ1-4, with a tentative D call TRBD1 (5 bases). The CDR3 contains 19 residues. Germline V gene sequence: CDR1 KGHSH, CDR2 LQKENI. V lost 2 bases and J lost 8, with 27 bases in between. CDR3 bases: TGTGCCAGCTCACCAAGGCTTGGGACGTCAAAGGTGGTGGAGGAAAAACTGTTTTTT. As protein: CASSPRLGTSKVVEEKLFF.

There are a few counts of this clonotype. This chain connects TRBV20-1 to TRBJ2-7; 9 positions match TRBD1. CDR1 DFQATT and CDR2 SNEGSKA come from the germline V gene (reference sequence). J was trimmed by 4 bases and V by 5 bases; bases with no gene match: 3. The CDR3 is made up of 12 amino acids. As DNA, the CDR3 is TGCAGTGCTGGGACAGGGTTTTACGAGCAGTACTTC. Translating it yields CSAGTGFYEQYF.

The J gene is TRBJ1-2, the V gene TRBV4-1; D is uncertain. The CDR3 has 14 amino acids. Germline-derived CDR1 and CDR2 are MGHRA and YSYEKL. V lost 3 bases and J lost 0, with 8 bases in between. CDR3 DNA sequence: TGCGCCAGCAGCCATTTCGTAGCTAACTATGGCTACACCTTC. This codes for CASSHFVANYGYTF.

Only a few counts were recorded for this clonotype. The chain links TRBV7-3 to TRBJ2-1; maybe TRBD2 (5 bases). Trimming stripped 5 bases from V and 2 bases from J, with 13 bases between. Germline V gene lookup returns CDR1 SGHTA and CDR2 FQGTGA. This CDR3 spans 15 amino acids. CDR3 coding DNA: TGTGCCAGCAGCCGTGATTCGGGAACCTACAATGAGCAGTTCTTC. It specifies CASSRDSGTYNEQFF. The whole variable domain, filled in from reference TRBV7-3 and TRBJ2-1, reads GAGVSQTPSNKVTEKGKYVELRCDPISGHTALYWYRQSLGQGPEFLIYFQGTGAADDSGLPNDRFFAVRPEGSVSTLKIQRTERGDSAVYLCASSRDSGTYNEQFFGPGTRLTVL.

This clonotype was seen a few times. V and J are TRBV2 and TRBJ2-7, with 7 bases fitting TRBD1. Germline CDR1 is SNHLY and CDR2 is FYNNEI. The CDR3 loop spans 15 amino acids. The V segment lost 6 bases and the J segment 3 bases; nucleotides outside the gene matches: 11. CDR3 residues: CASRGPRQGGYEQYF. DNA for the CDR3: TGTGCCAGCAGGGGGCCACGACAGGGCGGCTACGAGCAGTACTTC.

The chain combines TRBV5-1 with TRBJ2-7; 7 bases line up with TRBD1. V was clipped by 4 bases and J by 2 bases; unmatched bases: 12. The CDR3 covers 16 residues. Germline-derived CDR1 and CDR2 are SGHRS and YFSETQ. DNA of the CDR3: TGCGCCAGCAGCCTTTTGACAGGGTTGGCAGCCTACGAGCAGTACTTC. It yields the protein CASSLLTGLAAYEQYF.

This clonotype was seen more than once but under ten times. The rearrangement uses TRBV20-1 and TRBJ2-4; the match to TRBD2 covers 9 bases. CDR3 length: 15 amino acids. From germline, CDR1 is DFQATT and CDR2 SNEGSKA (reference sequence). J gave up 2 bases and V 0 bases, and 2 bases lay outside the gene matches. The CDR3 loop reads CSARDSGSPKNIQYF. The CDR3 DNA reads as TGCAGTGCTAGAGATAGCGGGAGCCCCAAAAACATTCAGTACTTC.

The chain carries TRBV20-1 and TRBJ2-5; tentatively, D is TRBD1 (8 bases). Between the trimmed V and J ends, which lost 6 bases and 5 bases, there was a span of 13 bases. The CDR3 has 12 residues. CDR1 is DFQATT, CDR2 SNEGSKA, per germline (reference sequence). The CDR3 region has the DNA TGCAGTGCCGACAGGGGAGGGGAGACCCAGTACTTC. Amino acids: CSADRGGETQYF.

This clonotype was detected a few times. The gene calls are TRBV5-1 and TRBJ2-5; D unclear. Germline V gives CDR1 SGHRS, CDR2 YFSETQ. This CDR3 is built from 15 residues. V dropped 6 bases and J dropped 2 bases, with 17 bases sitting between them. Here the CDR3 DNA reads TGCGCCAGCATGTACTCAGCCAATCTTCAAGAGACCCAGTACTTC. Protein product: CASMYSANLQETQYF. Full variable domain (outside the CDR3, taken from reference TRBV5-1 and TRBJ2-5): KAGVTQTPRYLIKTRGQQVTLSCSPISGHRSVSWYQQTPGQGLQFLFEYFSETQRNKGNFPGRFSGRQFSNSRSEMNVSTLELGDSALYLCASMYSANLQETQYFGPGTRLLVL.

This CDR3 reads CASSLSPGGLSSYNEQFF. CDR3 DNA: TGCGCCAGCAGCTTAAGTCCGGGGGGACTTAGCTCCTACAATGAGCAGTTCTTC. V usage is TRBV5-1 and J usage is TRBJ2-1, with TRBD2 matching over 7 bases. The CDR3 is 18 residues long. V gave up 2 bases and J gave up 0 bases; unmatched junction bases: 11. Germline V lookup: CDR1 SGHRS, CDR2 YFSETQ.

This clonotype has only a few counts. The CDR3 loop reads CASSQESGQGINSGANVLTF. The CDR3 DNA follows: TGCGCCAGCAGCCAAGAATCGGGACAGGGGATTAACTCTGGGGCCAACGTCCTGACTTTC. The chain links TRBV4-1 to TRBJ2-6; 10 bases line up with TRBD1. V trimming: 0 bases; J trimming: 0 bases; junction bases outside the gene matches: 8. This CDR3 spans 20 amino acids. CDR1 is MGHRA and CDR2 is YSYEKL in the germline V gene.

This clonotype was detected only a few times. V usage is TRBV11-2 and J usage is TRBJ2-5, with D perhaps matching TRBD2 (5 bases). Germline CDR1 and CDR2: SGHAT and FQNNGV. V was pared by 5 bases and J by 7 bases, with 20 bases between. There are 15 residues in the CDR3. In DNA form, the CDR3 reads TGTGCCAGCAGCCTTACGGACGCTAGCTCGGGGACCCAGTACTTC. Translating it yields CASSLTDASSGTQYF. The whole variable domain, filled in from reference TRBV11-2 and TRBJ2-5, reads EAGVAQSPRYKIIEKRQSVAFWCNPISGHATLYWYQQILGQGPKLLIQFQNNGVVDDSQLPKDRFSAERLKGVDSTLKIQPAKLEDSAVYLCASSLTDASSGTQYFGPGTRLLVL.

This clonotype occurred a few times. The chain recombines TRBV13 with TRBJ2-4; unclear D gene. V dropped 4 bases and J dropped 5 bases, with 9 bases sitting between them. The CDR3 length is 13 residues. Germline V CDR1 and CDR2: PRHDT, FYEKMQ (reference sequence). CDR3: CASSSTWENIQYF. The CDR3 nucleotides read TGTGCCAGCAGCTCCACTTGGGAAAACATTCAGTACTTC.

This clonotype was detected only a few times. V usage is TRBV29-1 and J usage is TRBJ2-6; no reliable D call. V was clipped by 6 bases and J by 2 bases, with 11 bases between them. There are 14 residues in the CDR3. Germline-derived CDR1 and CDR2 are SQVTM and ANQGSEA. Written as DNA, the CDR3 is TGCAGCGTAGAGCCGTTCCCTGGGGCCAACGTCCTGACTTTC. Translation: CSVEPFPGANVLTF.

The chain is built from TRBV11-2 and TRBJ2-7; D is perhaps TRBD1 or TRBD2 (5 bases each). The CDR3 is made up of 15 amino acids. Trimming stripped 5 bases from V and 0 bases from J, with 14 bases between. The germline V gene has CDR1 SGHAT and CDR2 FQNNGV. CDR3 amino acids: CASSTIRDGSYEQYF. For the CDR3, the DNA is TGTGCCAGCAGCACAATACGGGACGGCTCCTACGAGCAGTACTTC.

This clonotype was observed at least ten times. The V gene is TRBV5-1, the J gene TRBJ2-3; D assignment may be TRBD1 or TRBD2 (5 bases each). V was pared by 3 bases and J by 1 base, with 6 bases between. Germline CDR1 SGHRS, CDR2 YFSETQ. The CDR3 covers 13 residues. CDR3 protein: CASSWDGTDTQYF. The CDR3 DNA follows: TGCGCCAGCAGCTGGGACGGCACAGATACGCAGTATTTT.

This clonotype was counted only a few times. The chain combines TRBV29-1 with TRBJ2-7, with 10 nucleotides matching TRBD2. The CDR3 extends over 15 amino acids. Germline CDR1 is SQVTM and CDR2 is ANQGSEA. J gave up 2 bases and V 8 bases, and 12 bases lay outside the gene matches. The CDR3 loop is CSLCGSGRKTYEQYF. The CDR3 nucleotides read TGCAGCCTTTGTGGTAGCGGGAGGAAGACCTACGAGCAGTACTTC.

CDR3 coding DNA: TGTGCCAGCAGTTTATTGGACCGGGCCCGCGATCTTCTAGCCAAAAACATTCAGTACTTC. This gives the protein CASSLLDRARDLLAKNIQYF. This rearrangement joins TRBV12-3 or TRBV12-4 to TRBJ2-4; D gene unclear. V was pared by 2 bases and J by 0 bases, with 23 bases between. This CDR3 is 20 amino acids long.

The chain recombines TRBV20-1 with TRBJ2-7, with 8 bases that match TRBD1. Germline V gene lookup returns CDR1 DFQATT and CDR2 SNEGSKA (reference sequence). The CDR3 runs to 17 residues. Trimming took 2 bases from V and 2 from J; bases not matched to a gene: 14. In nucleotides, the CDR3 is TGCAGTGCTAGACCTCTAGATCTCGACAGGGGAACCTACGAGCAGTACTTC. It is translated as CSARPLDLDRGTYEQYF.

The V call is TRBV5-1, the J call TRBJ1-2; perhaps TRBD1 as D (6 bases). CDR3 length equals 13 residues. Germline CDR1 SGHRS, CDR2 YFSETQ. Trimming left V 4 bases short and J 2 bases short, with 9 bases between. The CDR3 DNA is TGCGCCAGCAGCGCACAGGGAAACTATGGCTACACCTTC. It encodes CASSAQGNYGYTF.

This chain connects TRBV9 to TRBJ1-6; 7 bases are a match to TRBD1. Looked up from germline, CDR1 is SGDLS and CDR2 is YYNGEE. The CDR3 contains 18 residues. V lost 3 bases to trimming and J lost 6 bases; unmatched junction nucleotides: 15. In DNA form, the CDR3 reads TGTGCCAGCAGCGCCGGGACAGAGAATCCATTGTTTAATTCACCCCTCCACTTT. Translation gives CASSAGTENPLFNSPLHF.

The V call is TRBV12-3 or TRBV12-4, the J call TRBJ2-7; D is possibly TRBD2 (5 bases). The CDR3 spans 13 residues. Trimming pared 7 bases from V and 7 bases from J, leaving 17 bases between. CDR3 protein: CASNHDGWREQYF. The CDR3 DNA reads as TGTGCCAGCAATCACGACGGGTGGAGGGAGCAGTACTTC.

V usage is TRBV11-1 and J usage is TRBJ2-3; D gene ambiguous. CDR3 length: 18 residues. V gave up 2 bases and J gave up 4 bases, with 22 bases separating them. Germline V gene data show CDR1 as SGHAT and CDR2 as FQDESV (reference sequence). CDR3 sequence reads: CASSLRRSRLLSADTQYF. CDR3 nucleotides: TGTGCCAGCAGCTTAAGACGCTCCCGACTGCTTTCTGCAGATACGCAGTATTTT.

This clonotype was counted only a few times. J is TRBJ2-5 and V is TRBV13; D is perhaps TRBD2 (5 bases). Looked up from germline, CDR1 is PRHDT and CDR2 is FYEKMQ (reference sequence). The CDR3 consists of 14 residues. V was pared by 1 base and J by 5 bases, with 11 bases between. CDR3 sequence reads: CASSLEAGGETQYF. The CDR3 coding sequence is TGTGCCAGCAGCTTAGAGGCGGGCGGGGAGACCCAGTACTTC.